These T cell receptor beta chains were read from a single sample in a study of a mutant IDH1 vaccine in newly diagnosed glioma. Assay used: immunoSEQ multiplex PCR; TCRdb lists only in-frame clones, some missing. The repertoire holds tens of thousands of clones, with around 84% as singletons. These receptors lack a known antigen. The sample here was PBMCs, taken from a glioma patient whose treatment included an IDH1 peptide vaccine. These receptors originate from a man aged 30-40 years with glioma. CDR3s include the opening cysteine and the closing phenylalanine or tryptophan. A D gene is named only where the DNA matches it firmly. Where a row states a size, it is once, few, many or the class of an expanded clone; other rows omit it.

d_call	v_call	clone_size	j_call	cdr3_aa	cdr3_nt
-	TRBV30	-	TRBJ2-5	CAWSRGPQETQYF	TGTGCCTGGAGTCGAGGGCCGCAAGAGACCCAGTACTTC
TRBD1	TRBV6-6	-	TRBJ1-2	CASSSDRASGYTF	TGTGCCAGCAGTTCCGACAGGGCGAGTGGCTACACCTTC
TRBD1	TRBV28	once	TRBJ1-2	CASSYSGGAIYGYTF	TGTGCCAGCAGTTACTCAGGGGGCGCCATCTATGGCTACACCTTC
-	TRBV7-2	-	TRBJ1-2	CASSHYEANYGYTF	TGTGCCAGCAGCCATTATGAGGCTAACTATGGCTACACCTTC
TRBD1	TRBV6-1	few	TRBJ2-7	CAAQGDQSYEQYF	TGTGCCGCCCAGGGGGACCAGTCCTACGAGCAGTACTTC
-	TRBV5-1	-	TRBJ1-2	CASSSSGAGYTF	TGCGCCAGCAGCTCCTCGGGTGCTGGCTACACCTTC
-	TRBV2	once	TRBJ1-4	CASSGGAENEKLFF	TGTGCCAGTAGCGGAGGGGCGGAAAATGAAAAACTGTTTTTT
-	TRBV6-1	-	TRBJ2-3	CASSEVLGDTQYF	TGTGCCAGCAGTGAAGTTTTAGGAGATACGCAGTATTTT
-	TRBV7-6	-	TRBJ2-2	CASSFPMAGPGELFF	TGTGCCAGCAGCTTCCCGATGGCGGGGCCCGGGGAGCTGTTTTTT
-	TRBV19	few	TRBJ1-5	CASGSVTVNQPQHF	TGTGCCAGCGGAAGCGTGACAGTCAATCAGCCCCAGCATTTT
-	TRBV7-6	-	TRBJ1-3	CASSPLDPHFSGNTIYF	TGTGCCAGCAGCCCCTTAGACCCCCACTTCTCTGGAAACACCATATATTTT
-	TRBV6-5	once	TRBJ1-2	CASSVGTDSYGYTF	TGTGCCAGCAGTGTCGGTACCGACAGCTATGGCTACACCTTC
TRBD2	TRBV19	-	TRBJ2-5	CASSLGGLAGGQETQYF	TGTGCCAGTAGTCTCGGCGGACTAGCGGGGGGACAAGAGACCCAGTACTTC
TRBD1	TRBV12-5	-	TRBJ2-2	CASGGQGIAGELFF	TGTGCTAGTGGTGGACAGGGAATCGCCGGGGAGCTGTTTTTT
TRBD2	TRBV4-2	-	TRBJ2-7	CASGAGASYEQYF	TGTGCCAGCGGAGCGGGGGCCTCCTACGAGCAGTACTTC
TRBD2	TRBV28	-	TRBJ2-2	CASSLVQGGTGELFF	TGTGCCAGTAGTTTGGTCCAGGGAGGGACCGGGGAGCTGTTTTTT
-	TRBV6-5	-	TRBJ1-3	CASSYKARGNGNTIYF	TGTGCCAGCAGTTACAAGGCGCGGGGGAATGGAAACACCATATATTTT
-	TRBV6-5	-	TRBJ1-2	CASSLQGGGGFGYTF	TGTGCCAGCAGTCTACAGGGAGGCGGTGGGTTTGGCTACACCTTC
-	TRBV4-2	-	TRBJ1-5	CASSPSVGTGGSNQPQHF	TGTGCCAGCAGCCCCTCGGTTGGTACCGGGGGAAGCAATCAGCCCCAGCATTTT
-	TRBV19	-	TRBJ1-5	CASSIDEATLSNQPQHF	TGTGCCAGTAGTATTGACGAGGCGACCCTTAGCAATCAGCCCCAGCATTTT
-	TRBV28	-	TRBJ1-1	CASRRRERSEAFF	TGTGCCAGCAGGAGACGGGAGCGGAGTGAAGCTTTCTTT
-	TRBV9	-	TRBJ1-2	CASSAQGPANYGYTF	TGTGCCAGCAGCGCCCAGGGGCCTGCTAACTATGGCTACACCTTC
TRBD1	TRBV19	-	TRBJ2-1	CASSMGDSLPGYNEQFF	TGTGCCAGTAGTATGGGGGACAGTCTACCGGGCTACAATGAGCAGTTCTTC
TRBD1	TRBV5-6	-	TRBJ2-5	CASSNTGDRETQYF	TGTGCCAGCAGTAATACAGGGGACCGGGAGACCCAGTACTTC
-	TRBV11-3	-	TRBJ1-1	CASSLSNTEAFF	TGTGCCAGCAGCTTATCTAACACTGAAGCTTTCTTT
-	TRBV4-1	once	TRBJ1-2	CASSQVGQGLKYGYTF	TGCGCCAGCAGCCAAGTGGGCCAGGGGTTAAAGTATGGCTACACCTTC
TRBD2	TRBV13	-	TRBJ2-1	CASSFGLAGGRSYNEQFF	TGTGCCAGCAGCTTTGGACTAGCGGGGGGTAGATCCTACAATGAGCAGTTCTTC
-	TRBV18	-	TRBJ2-3	CASYPLWGPDTDTQYF	TGTGCCAGCTACCCGCTTTGGGGGCCAGACACAGATACGCAGTATTTT
-	TRBV30	-	TRBJ1-2	CAWRMIGYDYTF	TGTGCCTGGAGGATGATTGGCTATGACTACACCTTC
-	TRBV6-5	-	TRBJ1-6	CASSYSTGGLNSPLHF	TGTGCCAGCAGTTACTCGACCGGGGGTCTCAATTCACCCCTCCACTTT
-	TRBV9	medium-sized	TRBJ1-1	CASSAGQHRNTEAFF	TGTGCCAGCAGCGCGGGACAACACCGGAACACTGAAGCTTTCTTT
-	TRBV7-8	-	TRBJ1-5	CASSLRGGSNQPQHF	TGTGCCAGCAGCTTAAGGGGAGGTAGCAATCAGCCCCAGCATTTT
TRBD1	TRBV18	few	TRBJ1-6	CASSKTGERSPLHF	TGTGCCAGCTCAAAAACAGGGGAACGTTCACCCCTCCACTTT
TRBD1	TRBV10-3	-	TRBJ2-7	CAISGGQGEFYEQYF	TGTGCCATCAGTGGGGGACAGGGGGAATTCTACGAGCAGTACTTC
TRBD1	TRBV19	-	TRBJ1-2	CASSTQGAGYGYTF	TGTGCCAGTAGTACCCAGGGGGCTGGATATGGCTACACCTTC
TRBD1	TRBV7-8	-	TRBJ2-5	CASSSRTGGLTQYF	TGTGCCAGCAGCTCTAGGACAGGCGGGCTAACCCAGTACTTC
-	TRBV7-6	-	TRBJ2-5	CASSLDQGHGGKGTQYF	TGTGCCAGCAGCTTAGACCAGGGACACGGAGGAAAAGGGACCCAGTACTTC
TRBD1	TRBV6-5	-	TRBJ2-2	CASTPGDRATGELFF	TGTGCCAGCACCCCAGGGGACAGGGCGACCGGGGAGCTGTTTTTT
-	TRBV15	once	TRBJ2-1	CATSRDLQSAYNEQFF	TGTGCCACCAGCAGAGATTTACAGAGTGCTTACAATGAGCAGTTCTTC
-	TRBV6-1	-	TRBJ1-1	CASSDLTKGNTEAFF	TGTGCCAGCAGTGACCTTACAAAAGGGAACACTGAAGCTTTCTTT
-	TRBV2	-	TRBJ2-7	CASSGSGMKEQYF	TGTGCCAGCAGTGGCTCAGGGATGAAGGAGCAGTACTTC